The clone carrying this T cell receptor beta chain was observed a few times. Its antigen is not known. After removal of 1 base from V and 6 bases from J, the junction contained 2 bases not matched to a gene. This CDR3 is built from 16 residues. CDR1 and CDR2 from the germline V gene are SGHNT and YENEEA. The sample is drawn from a study of cytomegalovirus exposure and HLA in healthy donors. The PCR had 60 Vbeta and 13 Jbeta primers. Profiled with immunoSEQ multiplex PCR; TCRdb holds only in-frame clones, not every one. The data contain about 170,000 clones, under 75% of them singletons. General observations from the study: Reports state that TCR beta sequences accurately predicted most subjects' HLA-A and HLA-B alleles. A list of 150 to 200 TCR beta chains associated with cytomegalovirus was given. TCR beta chain V- and J-gene trimming was linked, in a later analysis, to a missense variant in DCLRE1C.

Whereas donors were nominally healthy upon sampling, unrecorded immune exposures were probable. The clonotype originates from a middle-aged man in good health and CMV-seropositive. The V and J genes are TRBV11-3 and TRBJ2-5; 16 bases are shared with TRBD2. The sequenced sample consisted of PBMCs. The CDR3 DNA reads as TGTGCCAGCAGCTTAGGGGGACTAGCGGGGGGGAAGACCCAGTACTTC. It specifies CASSLGGLAGGKTQYF.